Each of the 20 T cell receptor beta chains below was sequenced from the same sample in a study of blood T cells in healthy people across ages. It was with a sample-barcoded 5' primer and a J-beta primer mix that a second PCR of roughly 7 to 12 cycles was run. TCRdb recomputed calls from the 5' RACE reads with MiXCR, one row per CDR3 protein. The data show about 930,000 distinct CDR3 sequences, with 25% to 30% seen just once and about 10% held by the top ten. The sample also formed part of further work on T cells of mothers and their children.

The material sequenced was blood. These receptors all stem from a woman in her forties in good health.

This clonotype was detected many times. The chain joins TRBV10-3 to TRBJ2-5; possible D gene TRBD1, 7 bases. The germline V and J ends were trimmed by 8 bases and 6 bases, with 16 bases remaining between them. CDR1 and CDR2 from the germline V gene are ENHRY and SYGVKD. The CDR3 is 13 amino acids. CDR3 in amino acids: CAIAGGPAKTQYF. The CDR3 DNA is TGTGCCATCGCAGGGGGGCCTGCGAAGACCCAGTACTTC.

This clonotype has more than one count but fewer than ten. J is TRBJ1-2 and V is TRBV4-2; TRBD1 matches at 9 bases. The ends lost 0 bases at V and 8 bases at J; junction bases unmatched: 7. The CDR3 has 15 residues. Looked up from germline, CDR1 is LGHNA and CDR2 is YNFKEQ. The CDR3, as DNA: TGTGCCAGCAGCCAAGAGGGACAGGGCAGCAGCGGCTACACCTTC. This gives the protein CASSQEGQGSSGYTF.

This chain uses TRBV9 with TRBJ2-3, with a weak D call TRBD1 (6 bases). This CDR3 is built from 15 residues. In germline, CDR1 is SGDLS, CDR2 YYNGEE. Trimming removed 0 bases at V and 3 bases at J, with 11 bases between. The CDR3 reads CASSVGLGATDTQYF. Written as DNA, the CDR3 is TGTGCCAGCAGCGTAGGGCTGGGGGCGACAGATACGCAGTATTTT. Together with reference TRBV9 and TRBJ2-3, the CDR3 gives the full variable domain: DSGVTQTPKHLITATGQRVTLRCSPRSGDLSVYWYQQSLDQGLQFLIQYYNGEERAKGNILERFSAQQFPDLHSELNLSSLELGDSALYFCASSVGLGATDTQYFGPGTRLTVL.

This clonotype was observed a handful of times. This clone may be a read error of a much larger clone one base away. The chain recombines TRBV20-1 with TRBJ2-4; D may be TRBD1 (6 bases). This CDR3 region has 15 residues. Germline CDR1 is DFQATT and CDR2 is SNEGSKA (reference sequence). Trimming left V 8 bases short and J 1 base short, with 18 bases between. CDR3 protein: CSTWSRGSAKNIQYF. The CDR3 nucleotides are TGCAGTACTTGGAGCAGGGGTTCGGCCAAAAACATTCAGTACTTC.

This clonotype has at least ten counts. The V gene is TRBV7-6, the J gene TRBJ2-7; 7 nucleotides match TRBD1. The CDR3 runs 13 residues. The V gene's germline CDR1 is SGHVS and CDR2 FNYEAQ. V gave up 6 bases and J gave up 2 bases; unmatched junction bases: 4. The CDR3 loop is CASSPDRAYEQYF. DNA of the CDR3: TGTGCCAGCAGTCCCGACAGGGCCTACGAGCAGTACTTC. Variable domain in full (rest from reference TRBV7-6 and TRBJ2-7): GAGVSQSPRYKVTKRGQDVALRCDPISGHVSLYWYRQALGQGPEFLTYFNYEAQQDKSGLPNDRFSAERPEGSISTLTIQRTEQRDSAMYRCASSPDRAYEQYFGPGTRLTVT.

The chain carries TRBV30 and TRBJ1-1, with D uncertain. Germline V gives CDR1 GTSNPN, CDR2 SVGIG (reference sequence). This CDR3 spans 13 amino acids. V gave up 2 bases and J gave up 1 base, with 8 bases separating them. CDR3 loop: CAWSHGRNTEAFF. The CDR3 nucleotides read TGTGCCTGGAGTCATGGGCGGAACACTGAAGCTTTCTTT. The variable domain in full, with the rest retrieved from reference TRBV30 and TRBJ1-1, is SQTIHQWPATLVQPVGSPLSLECTVEGTSNPNLYWYRQAAGRGLQLLFYSVGIGQISSEVPQNLSASRPQDRQFILSSKKLLLSDSGFYLCAWSHGRNTEAFFGQGTRLTVV.

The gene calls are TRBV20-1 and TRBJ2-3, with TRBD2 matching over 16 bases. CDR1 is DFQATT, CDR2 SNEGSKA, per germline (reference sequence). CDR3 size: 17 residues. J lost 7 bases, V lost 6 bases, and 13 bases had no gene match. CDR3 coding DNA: TGCAGTGCCCTCTCCGGGACTAGCGGGGGGGCCACTAATACGCAGTATTTT. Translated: CSALSGTSGGATNTQYF.

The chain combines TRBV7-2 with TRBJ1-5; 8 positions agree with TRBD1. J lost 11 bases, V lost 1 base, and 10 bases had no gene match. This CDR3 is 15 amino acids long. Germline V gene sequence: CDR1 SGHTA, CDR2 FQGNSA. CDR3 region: CASSLGTGQGQSQHF. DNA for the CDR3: TGTGCCAGCAGCTTAGGGACAGGGCAGGGGCAGTCCCAGCATTTT.

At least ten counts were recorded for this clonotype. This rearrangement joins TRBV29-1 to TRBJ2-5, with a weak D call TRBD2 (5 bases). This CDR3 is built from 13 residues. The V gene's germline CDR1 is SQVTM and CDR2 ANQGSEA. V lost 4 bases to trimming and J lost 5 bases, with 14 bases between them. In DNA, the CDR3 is TGCAGCGTTGTTACTAACCGGAGGGAGACCCAGTACTTC. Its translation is CSVVTNRRETQYF.

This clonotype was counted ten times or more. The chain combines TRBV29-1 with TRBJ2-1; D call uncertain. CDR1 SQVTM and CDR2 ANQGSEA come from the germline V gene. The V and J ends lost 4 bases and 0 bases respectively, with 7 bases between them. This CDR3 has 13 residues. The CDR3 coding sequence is TGCAGCGTTGCCCAGAGCTCCTACAATGAGCAGTTCTTC. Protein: CSVAQSSYNEQFF.

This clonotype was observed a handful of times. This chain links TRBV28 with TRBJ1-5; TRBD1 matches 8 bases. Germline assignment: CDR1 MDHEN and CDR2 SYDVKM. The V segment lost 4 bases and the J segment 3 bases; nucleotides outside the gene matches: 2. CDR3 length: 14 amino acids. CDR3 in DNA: TGTGCCAGCAGTTCGGGACAGGTCAATCAGCCCCAGCATTTT. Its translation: CASSSGQVNQPQHF.

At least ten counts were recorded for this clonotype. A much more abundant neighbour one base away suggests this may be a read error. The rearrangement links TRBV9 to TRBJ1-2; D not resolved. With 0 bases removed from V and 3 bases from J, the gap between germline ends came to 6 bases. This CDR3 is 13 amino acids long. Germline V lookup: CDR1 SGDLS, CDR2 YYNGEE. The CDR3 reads CASSVAADYGYTF. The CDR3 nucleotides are TGTGCCAGCAGCGTAGCGGCAGACTATGGCTACACCTTC. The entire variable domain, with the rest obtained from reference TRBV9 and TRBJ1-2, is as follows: DSGVTQTPKHLITATGQRVTLRCSPRSGDLSVYWYQQSLDQGLQFLIQYYNGEERAKGNILERFSAQQFPDLHSELNLSSLELGDSALYFCASSVAADYGYTFGSGTRLTVV.

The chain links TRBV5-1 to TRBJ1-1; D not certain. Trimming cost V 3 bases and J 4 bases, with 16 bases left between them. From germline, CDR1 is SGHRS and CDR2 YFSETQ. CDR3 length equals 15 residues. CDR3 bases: TGCGCCAGCAGCTCCGAAGACGCAGTAAGCACTGAAGCTTTCTTT. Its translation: CASSSEDAVSTEAFF.

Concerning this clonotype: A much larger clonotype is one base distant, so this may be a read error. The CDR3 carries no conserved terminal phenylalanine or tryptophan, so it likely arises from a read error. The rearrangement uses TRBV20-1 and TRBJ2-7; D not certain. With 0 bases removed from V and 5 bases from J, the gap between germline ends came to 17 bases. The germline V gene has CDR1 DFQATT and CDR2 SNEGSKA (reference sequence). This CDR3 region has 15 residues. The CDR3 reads CSARDRDGIVDEQYL. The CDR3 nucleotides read TGCAGTGCTAGAGATCGTGATGGCATTGTTGACGAGCAGTACTTA.

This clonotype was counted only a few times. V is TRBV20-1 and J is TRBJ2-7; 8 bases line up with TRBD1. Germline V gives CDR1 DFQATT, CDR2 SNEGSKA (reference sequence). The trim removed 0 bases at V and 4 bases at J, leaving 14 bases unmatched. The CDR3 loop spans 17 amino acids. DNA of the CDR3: TGCAGTGCTAGAGACCCGGCGGGACAGGCCGTCCTTTACGAGCAGTACTTC. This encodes CSARDPAGQAVLYEQYF.

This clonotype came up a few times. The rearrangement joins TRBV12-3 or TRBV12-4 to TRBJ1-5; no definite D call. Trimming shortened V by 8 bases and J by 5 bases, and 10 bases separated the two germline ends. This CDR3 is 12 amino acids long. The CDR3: CASQTAYQPQHF. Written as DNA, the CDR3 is TGTGCCAGCCAAACAGCTTATCAGCCCCAGCATTTT.

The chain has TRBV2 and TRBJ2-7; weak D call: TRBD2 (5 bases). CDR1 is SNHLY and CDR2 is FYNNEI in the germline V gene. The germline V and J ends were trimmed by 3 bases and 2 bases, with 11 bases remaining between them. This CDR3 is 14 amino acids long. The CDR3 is CASSDPGVTYEQYF. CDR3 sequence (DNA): TGTGCCAGCAGTGACCCCGGGGTGACCTACGAGCAGTACTTC.

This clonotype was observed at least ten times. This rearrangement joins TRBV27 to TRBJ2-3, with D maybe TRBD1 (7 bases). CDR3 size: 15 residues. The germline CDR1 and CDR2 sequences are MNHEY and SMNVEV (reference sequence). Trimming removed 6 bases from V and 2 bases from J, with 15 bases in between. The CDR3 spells CASSLQGTYTDTQYF. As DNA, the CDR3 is TGTGCCAGCAGCCTACAGGGGACTTACACAGATACGCAGTATTTT.

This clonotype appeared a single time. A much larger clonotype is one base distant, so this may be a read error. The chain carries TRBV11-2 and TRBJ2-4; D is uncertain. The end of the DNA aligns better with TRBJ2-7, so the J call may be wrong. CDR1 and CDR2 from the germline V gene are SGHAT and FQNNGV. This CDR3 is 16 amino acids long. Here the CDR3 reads CASSLESDARFYEQYF. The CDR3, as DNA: TGTGCCAGCAGCTTAGAATCTGATGCGCGCTTTTACGAGCAGTACTTC.

For the CDR3, the DNA is TGTGCCAGCAGCCTTTACGGGGGTATCTCCTACGAGCAGTACTTC. This encodes CASSLYGGISYEQYF. The genes are TRBV7-2 and TRBJ2-7, with D perhaps matching TRBD2 (6 bases). The V end lost 5 bases, the J end lost 0 bases, and 14 bases lay between the germline ends. In germline, CDR1 is SGHTA, CDR2 FQGNSA. CDR3 length: 15 amino acids.